Each of the 26 T cell receptor beta chains below was sequenced from the same sample in a study of blood T cell repertoires in COVID-19. Using immunoSEQ multiplex PCR, the repertoire was profiled, and TCRdb retains in-frame clones only, with some absent. This table has approximately 280,000 clones, under 90% appearing once. The sequenced sample consisted of PBMCs or T cells enriched from blood (not recorded which). The source is a woman aged 55-70 years who had recovered from COVID-19.

In its sample, this clone was seen once. The rearrangement uses TRBV28 and TRBJ1-3; D unclear. This CDR3 has 16 residues. V lost 3 bases to trimming and J lost 0 bases, with 12 bases between them. Germline values: CDR1 MDHEN, CDR2 SYDVKM. The DNA for the CDR3 is TGTGCCAGCAGTTTCCCCAGGCTTGTCTCTGGAAACACCATATATTTT. This translates into CASSFPRLVSGNTIYF.

The chain links TRBV3-1 (or the pseudogene TRBV3-2) to TRBJ2-7; a possible D gene is TRBD2 (5 bases). Trimming pared 2 bases from V and 2 bases from J, leaving 13 bases between. The CDR3 covers 15 residues. Germline loops: CDR1 LGHDT, CDR2 YNNKEL (reference sequence). The chain's CDR3 is CASSQRGLKTYEQYF. The CDR3 DNA sequence: TGTGCCAGCAGCCAACGAGGGCTTAAGACCTACGAGCAGTACTTC.

The J gene is TRBJ2-1, the V gene TRBV5-8; D may be TRBD2 (5 bases). V was pared by 7 bases and J by 6 bases, with 5 bases between. Germline V gene lookup returns CDR1 SGHTS and CDR2 YDEGEE. The CDR3 loop spans 10 amino acids. CDR3 sequence (DNA): TGTGCCAGCGGAGGCAATGAGCAGTTCTTC. Translated, it gives CASGGNEQFF.

The chain has TRBV6-5 and TRBJ2-1; 12 nucleotides align to TRBD2. The CDR3 is 15 amino acids. CDR1 MNHEY and CDR2 SVGAGI come from the germline V gene. Trimming took 6 bases from V and 9 from J; bases not matched to a gene: 9. CDR3 bases: TGTGCCAGCAGCCGGACTAGCGGGACTCTTGGTGAGCAGTTCTTC. Protein: CASSRTSGTLGEQFF.

In this sample, this clone turned up once. The chain uses TRBV27 and TRBJ2-7; 10 bases are a match to TRBD1. Losses at the gene ends were 8 bases for V and 2 bases for J; bases not matched to a gene: 9. The germline V gene has CDR1 MNHEY and CDR2 SMNVEV (reference sequence). CDR3 length: 15 residues. The CDR3 reads CASAEIGTGAYEQYF. The CDR3 DNA reads TGTGCCAGCGCTGAAATCGGGACAGGGGCCTACGAGCAGTACTTC.

The rearrangement joins TRBV7-3 to TRBJ1-1, with D maybe TRBD1 (6 bases). The V end lost 5 bases, the J end lost 4 bases, and 8 bases lay between the germline ends. The CDR3 loop spans 12 amino acids. Germline V gives CDR1 SGHTA, CDR2 FQGTGA. CDR3 amino acids: CASSLRGTEAFF. The CDR3 nucleotides read TGTGCCAGCAGCCTCAGGGGCACTGAAGCTTTCTTT.

The chain carries TRBV5-4 and TRBJ1-2; D gene unclear. Germline V gives CDR1 SGHNT, CDR2 YYREEE (reference sequence). The CDR3 is made up of 13 amino acids. Deletions cut 2 bases from V and 3 bases from J, with 8 bases between. CDR3 in DNA: TGTGCCAGCAGCTTTCGTAACTACTATGGCTACACCTTC. Its translation is CASSFRNYYGYTF.

This chain uses TRBV28 with TRBJ1-1; D is unresolved. Germline assignment: CDR1 MDHEN and CDR2 SYDVKM. Trimming took 5 bases from V and 1 from J, leaving 5 bases between them. This CDR3 spans 12 amino acids. CDR3 in DNA: TGTGCCAGCAGTATCTCGAACACTGAAGCTTTCTTT. Translated, it gives CASSISNTEAFF.

This clone appeared once. The J gene is TRBJ2-1, the V gene TRBV5-1; 10 nucleotides align to TRBD2. There are 17 residues in the CDR3. Germline CDR1 SGHRS, CDR2 YFSETQ. The ends lost 0 bases at V and 8 bases at J; junction bases unmatched: 11. CDR3 amino acids: CASSLDPIGLAGDEQFF. CDR3 DNA: TGCGCCAGCAGCTTGGACCCTATAGGGCTAGCGGGAGATGAGCAGTTCTTC.

This clone was recorded only once. The rearrangement links TRBV6-5 to TRBJ1-1; TRBD1 agrees at 8 bases. Germline V gene sequence: CDR1 MNHEY, CDR2 SVGAGI. CDR3 length: 15 residues. V was pared by 7 bases and J by 0 bases, with 7 bases of the junction left unmatched. The CDR3 DNA follows: TGTGCCAGCATTACAGGGGGTGGCATGAACACTGAAGCTTTCTTT. Its protein product is CASITGGGMNTEAFF.

In its sample, this clone was seen once. V and J are TRBV24-1 and TRBJ1-1; 7 nucleotides line up with TRBD1. The CDR3 length is 13 residues. V was clipped by 9 bases and J by 4 bases; unmatched bases: 7. Germline values: CDR1 KGHDR, CDR2 SFDVKD. The chain's CDR3 is CATGGTEGTEAFF. CDR3 nucleotide sequence: TGTGCCACCGGGGGGACAGAGGGCACTGAAGCTTTCTTT.

The chain employs TRBV6-5 and TRBJ1-6; the D gene is possibly TRBD1 (6 bases). V was shortened by 4 bases and J by 7 bases, with 11 bases between the two germline ends. The CDR3 consists of 14 residues. Germline-derived CDR1 and CDR2 are MNHEY and SVGAGI. Here the CDR3 reads CASSSQGWNSPLHF. DNA of the CDR3: TGTGCCAGCAGTTCACAGGGTTGGAATTCACCCCTCCACTTT.

The J gene is TRBJ1-1, the V gene TRBV6-5; D gene uncertain. Deletions cut 2 bases from V and 1 base from J, with 14 bases between. The CDR3 extends over 16 amino acids. Per germline, CDR1 MNHEY and CDR2 SVGAGI. The CDR3 region has the DNA TGTGCCAGCAGTTACATTCGGGTAGAACGGAACACTGAAGCTTTCTTT. Its translation is CASSYIRVERNTEAFF.

This clone occurred once. This chain connects TRBV7-9 to TRBJ2-7, with 7 nucleotides matching TRBD1. This CDR3 is 14 amino acids long. V was clipped by 3 bases and J by 0 bases; unmatched bases: 2. Germline loops: CDR1 SEHNR, CDR2 FQNEAQ (reference sequence). CDR3 bases: TGTGCCAGCAGCTTGGGGACAGCCTCCTACGAGCAGTACTTC. It specifies CASSLGTASYEQYF.

This sequence joins TRBV11-3 and TRBJ2-1, with a tentative D call TRBD2 (5 bases). The germline V gene encodes CDR1 SGHNT and CDR2 YENEEA. This CDR3 contains 13 residues. The V and J ends lost 3 bases and 7 bases respectively, with 10 bases between them. CDR3 bases: TGTGCCAGCAGCTTTGTGGGAGAGAATGAGCAGTTCTTC. Protein: CASSFVGENEQFF.

The J gene is TRBJ2-4, the V gene TRBV7-8; 11 bases are a match to TRBD1. This CDR3 is 15 amino acids long. The V gene's germline CDR1 is SGHVS and CDR2 FQNEAQ. With 0 bases clipped from V and 7 bases from J, the junction kept 2 bases outside the gene matches. CDR3 in amino acids: CASSLARDRGNIQYF. CDR3 DNA sequence: TGTGCCAGCAGCTTAGCCCGGGACAGGGGGAACATTCAGTACTTC.

This chain links TRBV5-4 with TRBJ1-1; TRBD1 is a possible D gene (6 bases). Deletions cut 2 bases from V and 9 bases from J, with 11 bases between. Germline V CDR1 and CDR2: SGHNT, YYREEE (reference sequence). The CDR3 consists of 12 residues. CDR3 sequence (DNA): TGTGCCAGCAGCTTTGAAACAGGGCAAGCTTTCTTT. Amino acids: CASSFETGQAFF.

The rearrangement uses TRBV6-5 and TRBJ1-1; 9 nucleotides match TRBD1. CDR3 length equals 13 residues. V dropped 4 bases and J dropped 8; count of bases not matched to a gene: 5. Germline CDR1 is MNHEY and CDR2 is SVGAGI. Here the CDR3 DNA reads TGTGCCAGCAGTTGGGACAGGGCCGGAGAAGCTTTCTTT. This codes for CASSWDRAGEAFF.

This clone has a single count. The chain uses TRBV11-2 and TRBJ1-4; 8 bases are shared with TRBD1. There are 18 residues in the CDR3. J lost 4 bases, V lost 5 bases, and 15 bases had no gene match. The germline gives CDR1 SGHAT, CDR2 FQNNGV. Written as DNA, the CDR3 is TGTGCCAGCAGCAGGGCAGGGGGCATGATGGGAGGTAATGAAAAACTGTTTTTT. As protein: CASSRAGGMMGGNEKLFF.

This rearrangement joins TRBV3-1 (or the pseudogene TRBV3-2) to TRBJ2-1; 8 bases are a match to TRBD2. The germline gives CDR1 LGHDT, CDR2 YNNKEL (reference sequence). V shed 8 bases and J 12 bases; nucleotides not matched to a gene: 12. The length of the CDR3 is 13 residues. DNA for the CDR3: TGTGCCAGCTCCGCACTCATAGCGGGACGGCAGTTCTTC. This translates into CASSALIAGRQFF.

The count of this clone is one. This chain joins TRBV20-1 and TRBJ2-7, with 8 bases matching TRBD2. J was trimmed by 7 bases and V by 5 bases; bases with no gene match: 4. In germline, CDR1 is DFQATT, CDR2 SNEGSKA (reference sequence). The CDR3 is 11 amino acids. The CDR3 region is CSAERGREQYF. The CDR3 region has the DNA TGCAGTGCTGAGCGGGGGAGGGAGCAGTACTTC.

This clone showed up just once. The chain uses TRBV11-2 and TRBJ2-7, with no clear D. Per germline, CDR1 SGHAT and CDR2 FQNNGV. V was trimmed by 4 bases and J by 2 bases, leaving 12 bases between them. CDR3 length equals 14 residues. CDR3 in DNA: TGTGCCAGCAGCTGGGTTCTCGGAGCCTACGAGCAGTACTTC. It codes for CASSWVLGAYEQYF.

The sample holds a few counts of this clone. CDR3 sequence (DNA): TGTGCCAGCAGCTTAGCTTTACAGAACACTGAAGCTTTCTTT. Translated, it gives CASSLALQNTEAFF. This chain uses TRBV7-2 with TRBJ1-1; D is unclear. The CDR3 length is 14 residues. V lost 0 bases and J lost 1, with 6 bases in between. Germline V gene lookup returns CDR1 SGHTA and CDR2 FQGNSA.

V is TRBV7-9 and J is TRBJ2-7; 8 nucleotides match TRBD1. Per the germline V gene, CDR1 is SEHNR and CDR2 is FQNEAQ (reference sequence). V trimming: 4 bases; J trimming: 9 bases; junction bases outside the gene matches: 8. This CDR3 comprises 13 residues. The CDR3 nucleotides read TGTGCCAGCAGCTCCTTTGACAGGGGAGGGCAGTACTTC. Residues: CASSSFDRGGQYF.

The genes are TRBV3-1 (or the pseudogene TRBV3-2) and TRBJ1-2; D not certain. The ends were cut back, 1 base at V and 3 bases at J, with 9 bases in the middle. Germline lookup yields CDR1 LGHDT and CDR2 YNNKEL (reference sequence). The length of the CDR3 is 14 residues. The chain's CDR3 is CASSQVGTDYGYTF. CDR3 nucleotide sequence: TGTGCCAGCAGCCAAGTCGGAACAGACTATGGCTACACCTTC.

This clone has just one count. This rearrangement joins TRBV7-9 to TRBJ2-3, with 8 bases identical to TRBD1. J was trimmed by 4 bases and V by 5 bases; bases with no gene match: 5. This CDR3 is 14 amino acids long. Per the germline V gene, CDR1 is SEHNR and CDR2 is FQNEAQ (reference sequence). The CDR3 spells CASSRTGLSDTQYF. For the CDR3, the DNA is TGTGCCAGCAGCCGGACAGGGCTTTCAGATACGCAGTATTTT.